This T cell receptor (beta chain) was profiled in a study of shared clonotypes between healthy human individuals. Study-wide context: Those who served as donors were a couple of women and a few men between the ages of 18 and 49. Findings and caveats of the study: At large depth, rarefaction still showed sorted-subset sequencing to be incomplete. Generation of non-shared clonotypes was less probable than generation of clonotypes shared by all four donors.

Libraries were prepared by immunoSEQ multiplex PCR; TCRdb keeps only in-frame clonotypes and omits some of them. The data show 2 million to 2.5 million clones, over 85% seen once. This clone was picked up one time. Its antigen is as yet unknown. The germline CDR1 and CDR2 sequences are SEHNR and FQNEAQ (reference sequence). The V segment lost 5 bases and the J segment 3 bases; nucleotides outside the gene matches: 2. CDR3 length equals 14 residues. The clonotype was recovered from a man aged 18 to 29 in good health. Some clones in this sample may be carry-over from other donors' samples. The sequenced sample was naive CD4+ T cells from PBMCs. Documented subset: CD45RA+ positively selected. The chain has TRBV7-9 and TRBJ1-3; 9 nucleotides match TRBD1. The CDR3 coding sequence is TGTGCCAGCAGCCCGACAGGGGGTGGAAACACCATATATTTT. Translating it yields CASSPTGGGNTIYF.